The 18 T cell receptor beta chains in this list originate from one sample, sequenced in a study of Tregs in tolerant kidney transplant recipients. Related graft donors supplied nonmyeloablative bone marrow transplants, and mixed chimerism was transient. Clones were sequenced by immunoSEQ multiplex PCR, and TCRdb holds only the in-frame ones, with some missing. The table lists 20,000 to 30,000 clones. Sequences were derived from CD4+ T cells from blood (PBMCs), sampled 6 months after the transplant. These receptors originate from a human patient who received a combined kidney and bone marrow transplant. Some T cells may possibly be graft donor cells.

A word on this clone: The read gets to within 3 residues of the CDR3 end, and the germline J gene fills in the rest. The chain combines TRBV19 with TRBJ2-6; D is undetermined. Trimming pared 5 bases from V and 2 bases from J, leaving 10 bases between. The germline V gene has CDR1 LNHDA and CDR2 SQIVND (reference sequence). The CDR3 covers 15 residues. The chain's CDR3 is CASSATWPGANVLTF. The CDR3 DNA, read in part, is TGTGCCAGTAGTGCCACCTGGCCTGGGGCCAACGTC.

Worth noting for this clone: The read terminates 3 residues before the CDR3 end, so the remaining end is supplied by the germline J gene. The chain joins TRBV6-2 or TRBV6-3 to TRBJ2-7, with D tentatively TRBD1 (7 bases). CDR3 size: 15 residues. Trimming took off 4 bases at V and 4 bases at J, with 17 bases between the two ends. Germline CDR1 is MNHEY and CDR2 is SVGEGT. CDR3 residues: CASSSRQGLPYEQYF. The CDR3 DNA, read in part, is TGTGCCAGCAGTTCGAGACAGGGACTCCCATACGAG.

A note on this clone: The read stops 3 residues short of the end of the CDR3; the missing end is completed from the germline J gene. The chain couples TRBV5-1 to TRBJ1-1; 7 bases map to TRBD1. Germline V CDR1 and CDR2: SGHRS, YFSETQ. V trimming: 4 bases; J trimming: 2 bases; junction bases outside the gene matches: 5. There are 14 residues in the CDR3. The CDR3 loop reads CASSVGTANTEAFF. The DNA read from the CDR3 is TGCGCCAGCAGCGTAGGGACAGCAAACACTGAA.

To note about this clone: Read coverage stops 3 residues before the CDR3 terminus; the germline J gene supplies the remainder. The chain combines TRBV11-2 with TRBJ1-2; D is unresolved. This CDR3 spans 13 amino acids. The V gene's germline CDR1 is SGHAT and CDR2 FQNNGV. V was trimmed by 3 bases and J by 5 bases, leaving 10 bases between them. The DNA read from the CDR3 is TGTGCCAGCAGCTTGATGGGCGAATATGGC. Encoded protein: CASSLMGEYG. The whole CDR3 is CASSLMGEYGYTF.

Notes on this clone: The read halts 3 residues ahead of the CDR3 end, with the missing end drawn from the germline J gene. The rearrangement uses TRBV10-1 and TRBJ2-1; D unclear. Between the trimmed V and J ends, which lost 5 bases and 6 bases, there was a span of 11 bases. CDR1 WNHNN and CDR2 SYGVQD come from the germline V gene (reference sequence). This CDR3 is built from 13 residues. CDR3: CASSFSSSNEQFF. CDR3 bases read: TGCGCCAGCAGTTTTAGCTCGTCCAATGAG.

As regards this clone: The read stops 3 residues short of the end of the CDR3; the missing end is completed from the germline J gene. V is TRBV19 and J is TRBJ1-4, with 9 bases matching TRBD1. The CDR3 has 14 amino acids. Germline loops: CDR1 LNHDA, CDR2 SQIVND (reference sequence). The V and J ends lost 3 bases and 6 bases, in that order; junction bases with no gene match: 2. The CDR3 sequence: CASSIGQGHEKLFF. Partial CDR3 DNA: TGTGCCAGTAGTATTGGACAGGGGCATGAAAAA.

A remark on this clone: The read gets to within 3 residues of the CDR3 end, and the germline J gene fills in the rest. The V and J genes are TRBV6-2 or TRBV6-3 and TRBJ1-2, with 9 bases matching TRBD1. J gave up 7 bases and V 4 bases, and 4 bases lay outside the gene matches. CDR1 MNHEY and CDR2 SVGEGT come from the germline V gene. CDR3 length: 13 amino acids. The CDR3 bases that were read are TGTGCCAGCAGTTTGATGACAGGGGGTGGC. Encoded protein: CASSLMTGGG. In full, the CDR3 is CASSLMTGGGYTF.

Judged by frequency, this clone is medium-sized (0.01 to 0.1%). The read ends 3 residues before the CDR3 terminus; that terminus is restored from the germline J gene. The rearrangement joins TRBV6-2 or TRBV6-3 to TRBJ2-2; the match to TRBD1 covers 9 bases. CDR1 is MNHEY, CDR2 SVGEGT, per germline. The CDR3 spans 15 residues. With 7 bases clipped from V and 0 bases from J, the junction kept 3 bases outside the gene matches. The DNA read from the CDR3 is TGTGCCAGCACCCGACAGGGGGCGAACACCGGGGAG. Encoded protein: CASTRQGANTGE. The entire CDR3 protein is CASTRQGANTGELFF.

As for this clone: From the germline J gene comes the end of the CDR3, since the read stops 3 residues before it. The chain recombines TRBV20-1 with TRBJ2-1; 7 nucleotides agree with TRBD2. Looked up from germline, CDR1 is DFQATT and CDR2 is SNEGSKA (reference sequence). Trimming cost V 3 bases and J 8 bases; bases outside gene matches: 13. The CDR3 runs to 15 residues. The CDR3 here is CSASETSDLIYEQFF. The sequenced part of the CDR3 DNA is TGCAGTGCTAGCGAAACTAGCGACCTGATCTATGAG.

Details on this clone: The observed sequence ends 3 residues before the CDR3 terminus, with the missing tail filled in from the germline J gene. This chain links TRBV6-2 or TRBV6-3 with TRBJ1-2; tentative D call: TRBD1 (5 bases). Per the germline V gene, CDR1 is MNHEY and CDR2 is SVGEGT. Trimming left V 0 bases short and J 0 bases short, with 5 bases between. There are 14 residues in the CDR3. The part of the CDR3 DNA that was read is TGTGCCAGCAGTTACTCGGACACTAACTATGGC. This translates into CASSYSDTNYG. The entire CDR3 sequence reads CASSYSDTNYGYTF.

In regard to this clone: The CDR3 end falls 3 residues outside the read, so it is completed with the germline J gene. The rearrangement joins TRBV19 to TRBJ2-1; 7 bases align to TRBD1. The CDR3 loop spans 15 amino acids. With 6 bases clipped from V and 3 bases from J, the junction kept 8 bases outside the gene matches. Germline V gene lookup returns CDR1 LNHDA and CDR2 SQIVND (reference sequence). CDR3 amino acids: CASREGARIYNEQFF. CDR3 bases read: TGTGCCAGTAGAGAGGGGGCGCGGATCTACAATGAG.

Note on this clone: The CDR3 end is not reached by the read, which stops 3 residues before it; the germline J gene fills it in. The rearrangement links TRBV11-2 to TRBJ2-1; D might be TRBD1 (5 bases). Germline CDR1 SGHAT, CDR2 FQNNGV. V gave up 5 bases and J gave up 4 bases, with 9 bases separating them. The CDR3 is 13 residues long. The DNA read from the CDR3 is TGTGCCAGCAGCCCAAGGGGATACAATGAG. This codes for CASSPRGYNE. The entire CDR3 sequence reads CASSPRGYNEQFF.

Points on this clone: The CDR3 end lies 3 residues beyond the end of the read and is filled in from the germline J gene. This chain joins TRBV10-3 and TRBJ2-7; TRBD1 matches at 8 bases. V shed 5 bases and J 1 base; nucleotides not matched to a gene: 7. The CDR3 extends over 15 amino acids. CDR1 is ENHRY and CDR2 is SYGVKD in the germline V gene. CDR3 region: CAISLAGGRSYEQYF. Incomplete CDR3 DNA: TGTGCCATCAGTCTCGCAGGGGGCAGGTCCTACGAG.

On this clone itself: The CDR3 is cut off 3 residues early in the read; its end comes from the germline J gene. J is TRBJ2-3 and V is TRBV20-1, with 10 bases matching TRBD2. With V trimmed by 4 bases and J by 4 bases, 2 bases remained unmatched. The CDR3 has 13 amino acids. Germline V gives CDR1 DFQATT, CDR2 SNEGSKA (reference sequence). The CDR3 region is CSAMGLAPDTQYF. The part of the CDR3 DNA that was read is TGCAGTGCTATGGGACTAGCGCCAGATACG.

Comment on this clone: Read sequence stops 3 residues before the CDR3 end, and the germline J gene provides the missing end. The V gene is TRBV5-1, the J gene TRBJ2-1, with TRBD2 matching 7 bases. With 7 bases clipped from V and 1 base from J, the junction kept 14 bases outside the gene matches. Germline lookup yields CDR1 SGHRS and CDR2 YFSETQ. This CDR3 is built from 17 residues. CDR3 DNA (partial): TGCGCCAGCGGACCCTCAGCGGGGTTTGCGTCCTACAATGAG. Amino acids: CASGPSAGFASYNE. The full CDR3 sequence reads CASGPSAGFASYNEQFF.

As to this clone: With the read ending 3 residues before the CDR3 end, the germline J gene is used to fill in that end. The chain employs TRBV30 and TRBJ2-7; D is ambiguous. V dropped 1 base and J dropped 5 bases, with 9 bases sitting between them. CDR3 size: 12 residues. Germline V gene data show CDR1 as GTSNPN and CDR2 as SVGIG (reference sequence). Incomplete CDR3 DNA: TGTGCCTGGAGTGAGCCCTTACACGAG. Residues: CAWSEPLHE. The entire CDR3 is CAWSEPLHEQYF.

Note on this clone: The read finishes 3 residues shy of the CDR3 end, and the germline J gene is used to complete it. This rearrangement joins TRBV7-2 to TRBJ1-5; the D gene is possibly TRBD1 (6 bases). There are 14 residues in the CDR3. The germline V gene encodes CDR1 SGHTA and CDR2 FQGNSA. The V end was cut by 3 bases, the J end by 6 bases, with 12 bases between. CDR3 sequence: CASSFSGAVQPQHF. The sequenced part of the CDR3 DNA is TGTGCCAGCAGCTTTTCAGGGGCGGTTCAGCCC.

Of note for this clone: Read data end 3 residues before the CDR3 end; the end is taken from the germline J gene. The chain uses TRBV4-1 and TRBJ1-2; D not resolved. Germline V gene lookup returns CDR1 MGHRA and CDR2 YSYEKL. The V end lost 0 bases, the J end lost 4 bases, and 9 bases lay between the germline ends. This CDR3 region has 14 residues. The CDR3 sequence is CASSQEGPTYGYTF. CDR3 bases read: TGCGCCAGCAGCCAAGAAGGGCCAACCTATGGC.